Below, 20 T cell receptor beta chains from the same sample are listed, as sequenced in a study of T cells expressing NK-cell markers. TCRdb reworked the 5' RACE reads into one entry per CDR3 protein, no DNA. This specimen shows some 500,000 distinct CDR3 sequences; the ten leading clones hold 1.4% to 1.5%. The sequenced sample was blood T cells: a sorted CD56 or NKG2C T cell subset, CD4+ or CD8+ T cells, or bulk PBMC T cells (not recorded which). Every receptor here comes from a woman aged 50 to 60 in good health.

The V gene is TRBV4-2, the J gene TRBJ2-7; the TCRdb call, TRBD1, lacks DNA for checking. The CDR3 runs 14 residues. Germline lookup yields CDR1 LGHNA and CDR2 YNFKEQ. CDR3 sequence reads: CASSQEGRGYEQYF.

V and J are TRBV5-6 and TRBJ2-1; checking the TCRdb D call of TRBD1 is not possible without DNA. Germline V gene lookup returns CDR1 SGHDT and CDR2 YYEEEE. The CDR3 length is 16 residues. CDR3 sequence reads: CASSLEGTGEANEQFF.

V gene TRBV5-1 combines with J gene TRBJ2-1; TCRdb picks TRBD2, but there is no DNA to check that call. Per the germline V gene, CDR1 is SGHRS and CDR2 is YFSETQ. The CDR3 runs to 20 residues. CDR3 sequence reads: CASSLYTRTSGRARYNEQFF. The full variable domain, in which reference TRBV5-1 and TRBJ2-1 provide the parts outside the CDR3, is KAGVTQTPRYLIKTRGQQVTLSCSPISGHRSVSWYQQTPGQGLQFLFEYFSETQRNKGNFPGRFSGRQFSNSRSEMNVSTLELGDSALYLCASSLYTRTSGRARYNEQFFGPGTRLTVL.

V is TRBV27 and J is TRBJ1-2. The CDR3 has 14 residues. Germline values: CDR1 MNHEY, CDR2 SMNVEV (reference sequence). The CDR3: CASSYRGLDGGYTF.

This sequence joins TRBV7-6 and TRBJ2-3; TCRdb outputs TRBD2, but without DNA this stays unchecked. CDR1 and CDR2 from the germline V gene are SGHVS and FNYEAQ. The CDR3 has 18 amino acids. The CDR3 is CASSLARTSATYADTQYF.

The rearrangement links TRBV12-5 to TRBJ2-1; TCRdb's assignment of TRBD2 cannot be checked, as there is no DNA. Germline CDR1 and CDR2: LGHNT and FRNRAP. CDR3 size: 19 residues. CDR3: CASGSAGLAGGSSYNEQFF.

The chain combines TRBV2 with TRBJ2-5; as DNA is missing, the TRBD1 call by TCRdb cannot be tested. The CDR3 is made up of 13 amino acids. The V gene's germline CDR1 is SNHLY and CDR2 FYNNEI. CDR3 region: CASSREPQETQYF.

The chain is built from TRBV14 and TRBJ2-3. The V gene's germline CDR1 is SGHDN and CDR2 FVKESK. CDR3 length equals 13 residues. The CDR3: CASSQDLSDTQYF.

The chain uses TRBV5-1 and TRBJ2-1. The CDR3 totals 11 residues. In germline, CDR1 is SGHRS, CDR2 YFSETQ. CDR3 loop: CASSLGLLEFF.

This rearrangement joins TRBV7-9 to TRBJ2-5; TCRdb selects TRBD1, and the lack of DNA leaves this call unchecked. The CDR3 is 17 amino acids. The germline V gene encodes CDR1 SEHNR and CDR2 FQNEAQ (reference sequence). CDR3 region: CASSLAMMGRVAETQYF. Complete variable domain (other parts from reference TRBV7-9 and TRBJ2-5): DTGVSQNPRHKITKRGQNVTFRCDPISEHNRLYWYRQTLGQGPEFLTYFQNEAQLEKSRLLSDRFSAERPKGSFSTLEIQRTEQGDSAMYLCASSLAMMGRVAETQYFGPGTRLLVL.

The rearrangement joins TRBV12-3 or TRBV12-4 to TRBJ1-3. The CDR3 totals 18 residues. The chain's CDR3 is CASSFNLGENLHGNTIYF.

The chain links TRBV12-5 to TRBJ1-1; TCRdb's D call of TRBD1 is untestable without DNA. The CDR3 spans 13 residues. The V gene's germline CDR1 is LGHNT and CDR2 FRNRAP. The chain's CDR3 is CASAPQISVEAFF.

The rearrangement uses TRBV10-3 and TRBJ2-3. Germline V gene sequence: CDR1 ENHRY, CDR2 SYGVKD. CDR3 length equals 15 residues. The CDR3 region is CATSNVGRNTDTQYF.

CDR3 amino acids: CSAGQAYMNTEAFF. The chain recombines TRBV20-1 with TRBJ1-1. Germline loops: CDR1 DFQATT, CDR2 SNEGSKA (reference sequence). The CDR3 sequence is 14 residues long.

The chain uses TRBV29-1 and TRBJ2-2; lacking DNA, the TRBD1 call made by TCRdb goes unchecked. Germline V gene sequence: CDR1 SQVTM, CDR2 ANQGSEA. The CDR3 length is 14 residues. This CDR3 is CSAGDGGGAGELFF.

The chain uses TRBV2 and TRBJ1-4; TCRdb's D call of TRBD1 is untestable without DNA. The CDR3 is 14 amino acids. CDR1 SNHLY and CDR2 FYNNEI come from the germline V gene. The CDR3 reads CASTTGTGREKLFF.

The chain's CDR3 is CASSDRNRDKYNEQFF. This chain links TRBV18 with TRBJ2-1; the TCRdb D gene call, TRBD1, has no DNA to confirm it. In germline, CDR1 is KGHSH, CDR2 LQKENI. The CDR3 extends over 16 amino acids.

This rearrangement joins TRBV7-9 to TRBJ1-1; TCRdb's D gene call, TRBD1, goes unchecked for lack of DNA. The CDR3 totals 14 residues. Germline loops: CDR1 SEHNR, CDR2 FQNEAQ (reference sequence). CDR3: CASSSDRTYAEAFF.

The CDR3: CASSLSWDGGGFEKLFF. The chain has TRBV27 and TRBJ1-4; the TCRdb D gene call, TRBD1, has no DNA to confirm it. The germline V gene has CDR1 MNHEY and CDR2 SMNVEV (reference sequence). This CDR3 has 17 residues. Using reference TRBV27 and TRBJ1-4 for the parts outside the CDR3, the full variable domain is EAQVTQNPRYLITVTGKKLTVTCSQNMNHEYMSWYRQDPGLGLRQIYYSMNVEVTDKGDVPEGYKVSRKEKRNFPLILESPSPNQTSLYFCASSLSWDGGGFEKLFFGSGTQLSVL.

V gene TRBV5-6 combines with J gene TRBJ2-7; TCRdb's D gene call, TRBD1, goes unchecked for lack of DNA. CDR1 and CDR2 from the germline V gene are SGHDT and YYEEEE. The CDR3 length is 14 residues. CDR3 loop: CASSSPGQVTEQYF.